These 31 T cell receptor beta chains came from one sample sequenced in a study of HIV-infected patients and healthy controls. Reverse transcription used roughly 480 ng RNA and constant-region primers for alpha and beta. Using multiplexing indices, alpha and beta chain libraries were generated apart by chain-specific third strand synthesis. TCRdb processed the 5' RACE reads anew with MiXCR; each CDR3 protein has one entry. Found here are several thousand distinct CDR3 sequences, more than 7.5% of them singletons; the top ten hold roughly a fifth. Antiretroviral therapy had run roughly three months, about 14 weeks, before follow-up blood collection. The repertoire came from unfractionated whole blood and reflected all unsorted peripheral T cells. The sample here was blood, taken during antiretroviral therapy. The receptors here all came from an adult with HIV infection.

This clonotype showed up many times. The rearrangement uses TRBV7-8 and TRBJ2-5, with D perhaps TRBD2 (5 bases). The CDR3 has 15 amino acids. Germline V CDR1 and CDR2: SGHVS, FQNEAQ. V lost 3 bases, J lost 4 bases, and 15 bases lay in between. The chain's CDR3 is CASSLVGGSGETQYF. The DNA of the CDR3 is TGTGCCAGCAGCTTGGTTGGAGGCAGCGGAGAGACCCAGTACTTC. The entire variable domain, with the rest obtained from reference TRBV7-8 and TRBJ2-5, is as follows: GAGVSQSPRYKVAKRGQDVALRCDPISGHVSLFWYQQALGQGPEFLTYFQNEAQLDKSGLPSDRFFAERPEGSVSTLKIQRTQQEDSAVYLCASSLVGGSGETQYFGPGTRLLVL.

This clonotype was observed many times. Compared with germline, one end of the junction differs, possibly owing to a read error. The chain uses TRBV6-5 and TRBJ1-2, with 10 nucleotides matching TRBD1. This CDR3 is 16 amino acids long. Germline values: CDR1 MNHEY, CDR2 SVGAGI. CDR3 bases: TGTGCCAGCAGAACCCCCGTAGGACAGGGGGACTATGGATACACCTTC. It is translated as CASRTPVGQGDYGYTF.

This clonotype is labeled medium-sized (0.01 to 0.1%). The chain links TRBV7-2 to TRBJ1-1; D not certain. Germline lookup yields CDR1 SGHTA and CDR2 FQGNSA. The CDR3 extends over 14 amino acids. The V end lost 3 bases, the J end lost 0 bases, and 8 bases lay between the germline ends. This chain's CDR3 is CASSLTEMNTEAFF. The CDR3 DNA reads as TGTGCCAGCAGCTTGACGGAGATGAACACTGAAGCTTTCTTT.

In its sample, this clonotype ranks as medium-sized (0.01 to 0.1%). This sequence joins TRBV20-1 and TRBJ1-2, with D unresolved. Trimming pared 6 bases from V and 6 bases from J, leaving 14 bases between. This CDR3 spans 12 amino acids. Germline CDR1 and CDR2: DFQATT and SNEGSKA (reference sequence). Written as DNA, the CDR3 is TGCAGTGCAGAGACCCACTCCCATGGCTACACCTTC. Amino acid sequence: CSAETHSHGYTF.

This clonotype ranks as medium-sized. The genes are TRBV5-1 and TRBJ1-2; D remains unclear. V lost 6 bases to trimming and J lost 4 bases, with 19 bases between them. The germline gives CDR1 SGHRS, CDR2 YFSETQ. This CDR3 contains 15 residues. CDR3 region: CASTPGAWICYGYTF. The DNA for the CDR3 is TGCGCCAGCACCCCCGGCGCTTGGATCTGCTATGGCTACACCTTC.

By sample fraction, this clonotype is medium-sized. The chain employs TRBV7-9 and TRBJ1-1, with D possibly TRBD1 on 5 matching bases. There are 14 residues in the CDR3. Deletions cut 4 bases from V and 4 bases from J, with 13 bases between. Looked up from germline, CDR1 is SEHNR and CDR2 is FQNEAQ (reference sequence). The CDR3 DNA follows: TGTGCCAGCAGCTCGATGGGGGGGAGCACTGAAGCTTTCTTT. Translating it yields CASSSMGGSTEAFF.

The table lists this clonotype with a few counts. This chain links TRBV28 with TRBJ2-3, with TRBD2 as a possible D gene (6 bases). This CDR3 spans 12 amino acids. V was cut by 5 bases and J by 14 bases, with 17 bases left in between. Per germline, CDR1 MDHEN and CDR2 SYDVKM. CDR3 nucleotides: TGTGCCAGCAGTCCTCGGGCTAGCGTCCCGTATTTT. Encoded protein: CASSPRASVPYF.

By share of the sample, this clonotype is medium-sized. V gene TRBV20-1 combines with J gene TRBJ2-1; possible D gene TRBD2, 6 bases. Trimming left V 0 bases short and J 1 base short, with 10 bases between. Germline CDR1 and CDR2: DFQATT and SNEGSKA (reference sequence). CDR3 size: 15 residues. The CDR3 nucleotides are TGCAGTGCTAGAGACTGGGGGGTGTCCTACAATGAGCAGTTCTTC. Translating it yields CSARDWGVSYNEQFF.

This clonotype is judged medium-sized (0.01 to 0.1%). The DNA for the CDR3 is TGTGCCAGCAGTTTTTACAGGGGCAGTCAGCCCCAGCATTTT. Its protein is CASSFYRGSQPQHF. The V call is TRBV28, the J call TRBJ1-5; 7 bases align to TRBD1. Trimming at V came to 3 bases and at J to 6 bases, leaving 5 bases not matched to a gene. This CDR3 has 14 residues. CDR1 is MDHEN, CDR2 SYDVKM, per germline.

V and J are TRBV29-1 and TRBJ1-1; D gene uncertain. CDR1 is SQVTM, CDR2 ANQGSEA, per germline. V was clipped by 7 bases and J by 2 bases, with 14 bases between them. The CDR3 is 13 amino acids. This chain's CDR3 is CSATREHNTEAFF. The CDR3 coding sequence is TGCAGCGCCACCCGGGAACATAACACTGAAGCTTTCTTT.

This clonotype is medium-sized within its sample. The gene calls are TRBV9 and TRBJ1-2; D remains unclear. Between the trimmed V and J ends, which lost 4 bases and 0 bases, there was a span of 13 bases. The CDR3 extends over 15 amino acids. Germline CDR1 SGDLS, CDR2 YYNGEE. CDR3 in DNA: TGTGCCAGCAGCCCTAGCGGAACAGCTAACTATGGCTACACCTTC. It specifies CASSPSGTANYGYTF.

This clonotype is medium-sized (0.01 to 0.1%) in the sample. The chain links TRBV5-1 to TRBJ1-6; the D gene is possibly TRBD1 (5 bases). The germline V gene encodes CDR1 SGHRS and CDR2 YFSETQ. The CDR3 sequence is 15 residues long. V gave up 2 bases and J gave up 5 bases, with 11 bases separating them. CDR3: CASSFTGGNNSPLHF. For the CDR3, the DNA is TGCGCCAGCAGCTTTACAGGTGGCAATAATTCACCCCTCCACTTT. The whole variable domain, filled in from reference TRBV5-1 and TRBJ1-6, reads KAGVTQTPRYLIKTRGQQVTLSCSPISGHRSVSWYQQTPGQGLQFLFEYFSETQRNKGNFPGRFSGRQFSNSRSEMNVSTLELGDSALYLCASSFTGGNNSPLHFGNGTRLTVT.

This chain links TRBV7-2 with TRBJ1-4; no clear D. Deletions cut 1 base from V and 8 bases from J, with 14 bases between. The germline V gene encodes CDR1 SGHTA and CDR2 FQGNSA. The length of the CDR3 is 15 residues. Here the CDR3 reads CASSLGGDSREKLFF. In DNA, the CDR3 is TGTGCCAGCAGCTTAGGAGGCGACTCCAGGGAAAAACTGTTTTTT.

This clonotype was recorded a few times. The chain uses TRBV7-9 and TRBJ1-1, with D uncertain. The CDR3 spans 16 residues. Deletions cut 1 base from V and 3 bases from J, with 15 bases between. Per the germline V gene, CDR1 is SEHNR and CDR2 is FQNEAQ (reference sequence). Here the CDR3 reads CASSLGRWQAYTEAFF. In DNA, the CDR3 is TGTGCCAGCAGCTTAGGCCGATGGCAGGCCTACACTGAAGCTTTCTTT.

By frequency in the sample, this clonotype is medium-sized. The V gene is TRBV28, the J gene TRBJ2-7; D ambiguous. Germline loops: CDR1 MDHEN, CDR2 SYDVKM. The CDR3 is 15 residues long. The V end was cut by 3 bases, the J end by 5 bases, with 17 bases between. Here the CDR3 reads CASSLLYRGRHEQYF. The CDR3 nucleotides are TGTGCCAGCAGTTTGTTATACAGAGGAAGGCACGAGCAGTACTTC.

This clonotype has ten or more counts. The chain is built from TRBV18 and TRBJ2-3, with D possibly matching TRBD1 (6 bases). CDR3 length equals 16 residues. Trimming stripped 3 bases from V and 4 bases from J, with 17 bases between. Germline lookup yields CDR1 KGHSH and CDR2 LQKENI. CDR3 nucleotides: TGTGCCAGCTCACCGAGGGAAGGACAGAGGCCAGATACGCAGTATTTT. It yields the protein CASSPREGQRPDTQYF.

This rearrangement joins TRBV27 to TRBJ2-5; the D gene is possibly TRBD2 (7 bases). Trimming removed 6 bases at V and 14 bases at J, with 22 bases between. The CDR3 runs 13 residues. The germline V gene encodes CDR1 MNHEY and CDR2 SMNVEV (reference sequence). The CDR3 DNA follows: TGTGCCAGCAGCTTGAAAGGGGGGGGCCTCGCATACTTC. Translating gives CASSLKGGGLAYF.

The CDR3 bases are TGTGCCAGCAGCTTAGTGACAGGCTCTAACACTGAAGCTTTCTTT. This codes for CASSLVTGSNTEAFF. The V gene is TRBV7-2, the J gene TRBJ1-1; D perhaps matches TRBD1 (6 bases). The V and J ends lost 1 base and 2 bases respectively, with 11 bases between them. Per germline, CDR1 SGHTA and CDR2 FQGNSA. The CDR3 contains 15 residues.

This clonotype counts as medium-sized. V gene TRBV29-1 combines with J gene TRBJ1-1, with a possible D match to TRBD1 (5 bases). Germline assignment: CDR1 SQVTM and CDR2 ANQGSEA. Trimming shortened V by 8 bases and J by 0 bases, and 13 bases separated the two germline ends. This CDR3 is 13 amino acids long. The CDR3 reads CSFQQELNTEAFF. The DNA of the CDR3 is TGCAGCTTTCAACAGGAGCTGAACACTGAAGCTTTCTTT. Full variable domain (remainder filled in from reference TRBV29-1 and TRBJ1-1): SAVISQKPSRDICQRGTSLTIQCQVDSQVTMMFWYRQQPGQSLTLIATANQGSEATYESGFVIDKFPISRPNLTFSTLTVSNMSPEDSSIYLCSFQQELNTEAFFGQGTRLTVV.

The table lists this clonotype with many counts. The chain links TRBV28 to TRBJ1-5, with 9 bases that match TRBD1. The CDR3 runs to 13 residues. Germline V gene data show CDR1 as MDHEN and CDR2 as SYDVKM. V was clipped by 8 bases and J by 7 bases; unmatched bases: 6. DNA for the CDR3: TGTGCCAGCCAAACAGGGGGCCGACAGCCCCAGCATTTT. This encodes CASQTGGRQPQHF.

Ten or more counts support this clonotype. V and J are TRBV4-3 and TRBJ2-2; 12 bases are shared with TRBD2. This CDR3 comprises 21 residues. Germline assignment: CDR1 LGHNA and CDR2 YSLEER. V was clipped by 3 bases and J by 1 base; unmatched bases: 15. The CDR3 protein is CASSQDWTSGNQWVNTGELFF. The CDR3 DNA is TGCGCCAGCAGCCAGGACTGGACTAGCGGGAATCAATGGGTGAACACCGGGGAGCTGTTTTTT.

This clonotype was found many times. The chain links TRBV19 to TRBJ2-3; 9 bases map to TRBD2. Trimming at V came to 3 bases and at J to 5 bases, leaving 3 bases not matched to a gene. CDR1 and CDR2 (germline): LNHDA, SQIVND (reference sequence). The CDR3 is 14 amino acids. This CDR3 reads CASSIAGGQDTQYF. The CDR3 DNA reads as TGTGCCAGTAGTATTGCGGGGGGGCAAGATACGCAGTATTTT.

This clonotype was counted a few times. The CDR3 nucleotides are TGCAGTGCTAGAGATATCGCAGGATTCTATGGCTACACCTTC. Protein sequence: CSARDIAGFYGYTF. The chain recombines TRBV20-1 with TRBJ1-2; D remains unclear. This CDR3 comprises 14 residues. V lost 0 bases and J lost 4, with 12 bases in between. CDR1 DFQATT and CDR2 SNEGSKA come from the germline V gene (reference sequence).

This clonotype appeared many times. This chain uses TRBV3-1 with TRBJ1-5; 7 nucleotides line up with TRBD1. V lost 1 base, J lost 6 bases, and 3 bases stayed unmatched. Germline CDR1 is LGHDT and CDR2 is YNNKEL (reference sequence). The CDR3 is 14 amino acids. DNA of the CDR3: TGTGCCAGCAGCCAAGGGACAGGCGGTCAGCCCCAGCATTTT. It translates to CASSQGTGGQPQHF. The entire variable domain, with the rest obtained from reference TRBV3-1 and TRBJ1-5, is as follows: DTAVSQTPKYLVTQMGNDKSIKCEQNLGHDTMYWYKQDSKKFLKIMFSYNNKELIINETVPNRFSPKSPDKAHLNLHINSLELGDSAVYFCASSQGTGGQPQHFGDGTRLSIL.

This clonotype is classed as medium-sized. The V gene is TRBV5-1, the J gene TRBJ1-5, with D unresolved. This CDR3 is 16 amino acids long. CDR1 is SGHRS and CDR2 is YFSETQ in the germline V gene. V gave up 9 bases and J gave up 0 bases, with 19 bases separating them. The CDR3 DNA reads TGCGCCAACAACGGATGGGCCTACAATAGCAATCAGCCCCAGCATTTT. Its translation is CANNGWAYNSNQPQHF.

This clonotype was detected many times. The CDR3, as DNA: TGTGCCAGCAGTGGGGTGGAGAAAGGGACCCAGTACTTC. It is translated as CASSGVEKGTQYF. This chain links TRBV25-1 with TRBJ2-5; D call uncertain. Germline lookup yields CDR1 MGHDK and CDR2 SYGVNS. The CDR3 contains 13 residues. Between the trimmed V and J ends, which lost 4 bases and 7 bases, there was a span of 13 bases.

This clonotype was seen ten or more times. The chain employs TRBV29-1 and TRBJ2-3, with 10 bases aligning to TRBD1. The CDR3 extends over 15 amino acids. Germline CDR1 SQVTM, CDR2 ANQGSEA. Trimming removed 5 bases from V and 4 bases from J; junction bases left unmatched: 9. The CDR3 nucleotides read TGCAGCGTTCTCGCGACAGGGGGCAAGTCAGATACGCAGTATTTT. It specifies CSVLATGGKSDTQYF.

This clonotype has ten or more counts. The CDR3 sequence: CAISPGTGGYEQYF. CDR3 DNA sequence: TGTGCCATCAGCCCCGGGACAGGGGGCTACGAGCAGTACTTC. The chain uses TRBV10-3 and TRBJ2-7; 11 nucleotides line up with TRBD1. The germline gives CDR1 ENHRY, CDR2 SYGVKD. With 6 bases clipped from V and 3 bases from J, the junction kept 4 bases outside the gene matches. The CDR3 is 14 residues long.

The CDR3 loop is CASSYGANGYQPQHF. The CDR3 bases are TGTGCCAGCAGTTACGGGGCCAACGGCTATCAGCCCCAGCATTTT. The genes are TRBV6-2 or TRBV6-3 and TRBJ1-5, with D possibly TRBD1 on 5 matching bases. Trimming removed 2 bases from V and 5 bases from J, with 13 bases in between. The CDR3 has 15 amino acids. Germline-derived CDR1 and CDR2 are MNHEY and SVGEGT.

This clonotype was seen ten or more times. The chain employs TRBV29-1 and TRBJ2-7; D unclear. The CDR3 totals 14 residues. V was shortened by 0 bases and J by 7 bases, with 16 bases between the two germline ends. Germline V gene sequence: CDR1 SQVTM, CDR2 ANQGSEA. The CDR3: CSVEDRALAGEQYF. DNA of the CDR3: TGCAGCGTTGAAGATCGGGCGTTGGCAGGAGAGCAGTACTTC.

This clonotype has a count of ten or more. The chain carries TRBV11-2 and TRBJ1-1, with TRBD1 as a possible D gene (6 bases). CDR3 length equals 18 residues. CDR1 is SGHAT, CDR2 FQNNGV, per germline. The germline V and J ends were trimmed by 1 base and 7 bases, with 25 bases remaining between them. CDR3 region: CASSLVSRGYSISVEAFF. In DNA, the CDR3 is TGTGCCAGCAGCTTAGTTTCCAGGGGTTATTCTATTAGCGTTGAAGCTTTCTTT.